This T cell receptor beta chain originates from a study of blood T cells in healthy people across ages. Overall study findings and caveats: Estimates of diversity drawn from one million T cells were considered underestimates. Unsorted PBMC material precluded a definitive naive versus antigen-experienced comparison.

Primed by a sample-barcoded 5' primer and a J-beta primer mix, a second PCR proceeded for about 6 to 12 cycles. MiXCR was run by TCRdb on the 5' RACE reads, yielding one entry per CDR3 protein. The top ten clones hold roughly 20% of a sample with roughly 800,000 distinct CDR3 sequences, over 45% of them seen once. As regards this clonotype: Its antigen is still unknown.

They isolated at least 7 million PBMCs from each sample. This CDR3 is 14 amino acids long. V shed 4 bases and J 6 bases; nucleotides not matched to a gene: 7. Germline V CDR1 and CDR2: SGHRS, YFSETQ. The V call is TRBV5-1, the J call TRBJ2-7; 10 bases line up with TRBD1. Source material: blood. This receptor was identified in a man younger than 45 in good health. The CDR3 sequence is CASSLDRGQGEQYF. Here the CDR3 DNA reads TGCGCCAGCAGCCTAGACAGGGGGCAAGGCGAGCAGTACTTC.